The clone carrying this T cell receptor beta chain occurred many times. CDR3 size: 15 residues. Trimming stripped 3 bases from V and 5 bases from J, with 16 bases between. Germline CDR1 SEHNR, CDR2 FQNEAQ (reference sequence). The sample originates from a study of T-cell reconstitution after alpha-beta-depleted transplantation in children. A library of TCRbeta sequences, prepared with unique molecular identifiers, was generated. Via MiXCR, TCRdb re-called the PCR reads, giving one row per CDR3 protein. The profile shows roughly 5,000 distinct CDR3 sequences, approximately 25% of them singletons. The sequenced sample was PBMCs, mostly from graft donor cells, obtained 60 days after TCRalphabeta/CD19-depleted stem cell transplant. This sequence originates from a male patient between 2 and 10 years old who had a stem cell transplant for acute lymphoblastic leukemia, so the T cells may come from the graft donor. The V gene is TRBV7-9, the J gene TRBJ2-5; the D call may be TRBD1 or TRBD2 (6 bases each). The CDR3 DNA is TGTGCCAGCAGCTTGACACGGGGGCGCGGGGAGACCCAGTACTTC. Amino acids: CASSLTRGRGETQYF. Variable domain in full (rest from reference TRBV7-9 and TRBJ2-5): DTGVSQNPRHKITKRGQNVTFRCDPISEHNRLYWYRQTLGQGPEFLTYFQNEAQLEKSRLLSDRFSAERPKGSFSTLEIQRTEQGDSAMYLCASSLTRGRGETQYFGPGTRLLVL.